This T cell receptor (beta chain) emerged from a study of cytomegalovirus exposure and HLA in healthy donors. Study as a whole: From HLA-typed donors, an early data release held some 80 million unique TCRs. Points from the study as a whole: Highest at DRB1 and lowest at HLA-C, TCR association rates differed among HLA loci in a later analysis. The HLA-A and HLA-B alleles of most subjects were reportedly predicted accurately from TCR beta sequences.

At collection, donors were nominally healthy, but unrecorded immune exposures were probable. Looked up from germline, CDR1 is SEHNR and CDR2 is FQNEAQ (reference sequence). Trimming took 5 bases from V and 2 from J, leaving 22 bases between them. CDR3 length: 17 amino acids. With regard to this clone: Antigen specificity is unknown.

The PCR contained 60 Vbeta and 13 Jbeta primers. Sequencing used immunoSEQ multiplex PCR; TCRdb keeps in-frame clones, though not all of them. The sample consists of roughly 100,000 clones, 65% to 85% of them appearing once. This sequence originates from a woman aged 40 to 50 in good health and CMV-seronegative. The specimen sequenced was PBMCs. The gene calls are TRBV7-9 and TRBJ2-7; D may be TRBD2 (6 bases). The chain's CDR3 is CASSTNLGLSTAYEQYF. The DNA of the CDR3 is TGTGCCAGCAGCACAAACTTGGGACTCTCCACGGCCTACGAGCAGTACTTC. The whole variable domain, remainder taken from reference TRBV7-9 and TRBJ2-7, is DTGVSQNPRHKITKRGQNVTFRCDPISEHNRLYWYRQTLGQGPEFLTYFQNEAQLEKSRLLSDRFSAERPKGSFSTLEIQRTEQGDSAMYLCASSTNLGLSTAYEQYFGPGTRLTVT.